This passage covers 23 T cell receptor beta chains from one sample sequenced in a study of control samples from healthy donors and cancer patients. Only in-frame clones appear in the TCRdb table, and some are missing; sequencing was by immunoSEQ multiplex PCR. This sample has about 31,000 clones, with 94% found just once. Sequenced sample: blood. The receptors were gathered from a man aged 55 to 70 in good health.

This chain connects TRBV6-5 to TRBJ2-5; the match to TRBD2 covers 8 bases. There are 15 residues in the CDR3. Trimming cost V 5 bases and J 1 base; bases outside gene matches: 6. CDR1 MNHEY and CDR2 SVGAGI come from the germline V gene. This CDR3 is CASSSGRGAQETQYF. In DNA form, the CDR3 reads TGTGCCAGCAGTAGTGGGCGGGGGGCCCAAGAGACCCAGTACTTC.

The chain joins TRBV4-3 to TRBJ2-3; D gene unclear. Germline V gene data show CDR1 as LGHNA and CDR2 as YSLEER. CDR3 size: 13 residues. The V gene lost 1 base and the J gene lost 4 bases, with 6 bases spanning the gap. This CDR3 is CASSQVAADTQYF. The CDR3 region has the DNA TGCGCCAGCAGCCAAGTAGCCGCAGATACGCAGTATTTT.

The genes are TRBV14 and TRBJ2-7, with unresolved D. The CDR3 sequence is 15 residues long. V was clipped by 0 bases and J by 1 base, with 10 bases between them. Germline V CDR1 and CDR2: SGHDN, FVKESK. CDR3 sequence reads: CASSQDVGISYEQYF. The CDR3 DNA is TGTGCCAGCAGCCAAGATGTCGGTATTTCCTACGAGCAGTACTTC.

In DNA, the CDR3 is TGTGCCAGCAGCGTCTCCGGGACAGGGCATGAGCAGTTCTTC. Its translation: CASSVSGTGHEQFF. The chain links TRBV11-2 to TRBJ2-1, with 9 nucleotides matching TRBD1. The CDR3 contains 14 residues. Trimming took 5 bases from V and 8 from J; bases not matched to a gene: 7. Per germline, CDR1 SGHAT and CDR2 FQNNGV.

This chain uses TRBV6-5 with TRBJ1-2; TRBD1 agrees at 8 bases. CDR1 and CDR2 from the germline V gene are MNHEY and SVGAGI. The CDR3 sequence is 15 residues long. V trimming: 5 bases; J trimming: 4 bases; junction bases outside the gene matches: 9. The chain's CDR3 is CASSIFSGGGYGYTF. Here the CDR3 DNA reads TGTGCCAGCAGTATCTTTTCAGGGGGCGGCTATGGCTACACCTTC.

This clone was counted a single time. The chain links TRBV30 to TRBJ1-5; no clear D. V lost 2 bases and J lost 6, with 11 bases in between. CDR1 and CDR2 from the germline V gene are GTSNPN and SVGIG (reference sequence). This CDR3 region has 13 residues. The CDR3 here is CAWSPQSTQPQHF. CDR3 coding DNA: TGTGCCTGGAGTCCACAGTCGACTCAGCCCCAGCATTTT.

This clone was seen more than once but under ten times. This rearrangement joins TRBV6-2 or TRBV6-3 to TRBJ2-5, with TRBD2 identical over 9 bases. Germline V gene lookup returns CDR1 MNHEY and CDR2 SVGEGT. With 2 bases clipped from V and 2 bases from J, the junction kept 6 bases outside the gene matches. The CDR3 is 16 amino acids. CDR3 region: CASSYTNLAGQETQYF. CDR3 sequence (DNA): TGTGCCAGCAGTTACACGAATCTAGCGGGGCAAGAGACCCAGTACTTC.

The chain combines TRBV28 with TRBJ1-1; possibly TRBD1 for D (6 bases). The ends were cut back, 6 bases at V and 10 bases at J, with 15 bases in the middle. This CDR3 comprises 12 residues. CDR1 and CDR2 (germline): MDHEN, SYDVKM. In nucleotides, the CDR3 is TGTGCCAGCAGCGTCGCTAACAGGGCAGCTTTCTTT. It encodes CASSVANRAAFF.

This sequence joins TRBV18 and TRBJ1-1; D remains ambiguous. The CDR3 is 13 residues long. Germline V lookup: CDR1 KGHSH, CDR2 LQKENI. V lost 6 bases to trimming and J lost 1 base, with 9 bases between them. The CDR3 here is CASSEGKNTEAFF. DNA of the CDR3: TGTGCCAGCTCTGAAGGGAAGAACACTGAAGCTTTCTTT.

This rearrangement joins TRBV28 to TRBJ2-2, with D tentatively TRBD1 (6 bases). Germline CDR1 reads MDHEN; CDR2 reads SYDVKM. There are 12 residues in the CDR3. Trimming removed 6 bases from V and 7 bases from J, with 9 bases in between. CDR3 in amino acids: CASRGGVGELFF. The CDR3 DNA reads as TGTGCCAGCAGAGGGGGAGTCGGGGAGCTGTTTTTT. Filled out from reference TRBV28 and TRBJ2-2, the complete variable domain reads DVKVTQSSRYLVKRTGEKVFLECVQDMDHENMFWYRQDPGLGLRLIYFSYDVKMKEKGDIPEGYSVSREKKERFSLILESASTNQTSMYLCASRGGVGELFFGEGSRLTVL.

The V and J genes are TRBV4-3 and TRBJ2-1, with D unclear. V lost 2 bases to trimming and J lost 0 bases, with 8 bases between them. The CDR3 sequence is 15 residues long. Germline lookup yields CDR1 LGHNA and CDR2 YSLEER. The chain's CDR3 is CASSQSESSYNEQFF. The CDR3 region has the DNA TGCGCCAGCAGCCAATCCGAGAGCTCCTACAATGAGCAGTTCTTC.

This rearrangement joins TRBV7-9 to TRBJ1-3; maybe TRBD1 (5 bases). Germline V gene sequence: CDR1 SEHNR, CDR2 FQNEAQ (reference sequence). CDR3 length: 16 amino acids. CDR3 sequence: CPSELCPGSAVVTIYF. CDR3 DNA sequence: TGTCCTTCAGAGCTCTGTCCAGGGTCGGCGGTAGTCACCATATATTTT.

The chain is built from TRBV11-2 and TRBJ2-3, with D perhaps assigned TRBD1 or TRBD2 (6 bases each). Trimming cost V 5 bases and J 3 bases, with 18 bases left between them. Germline assignment: CDR1 SGHAT and CDR2 FQNNGV. This CDR3 comprises 16 residues. CDR3 protein: CASSPEQGGSTDTQYF. In nucleotides, the CDR3 is TGTGCCAGCAGCCCCGAACAGGGAGGAAGTACAGATACGCAGTATTTT.

The genes are TRBV27 and TRBJ2-1, with 8 bases identical to TRBD2. V gave up 5 bases and J gave up 0 bases; unmatched junction bases: 9. In germline, CDR1 is MNHEY, CDR2 SMNVEV (reference sequence). The CDR3 totals 17 residues. The chain's CDR3 is CASSVVSGVSSYNEQFF. In DNA, the CDR3 is TGTGCCAGCAGTGTAGTTAGCGGGGTTAGCTCCTACAATGAGCAGTTCTTC.

This clone was recorded a few times. The chain combines TRBV11-2 with TRBJ1-1; a possible D gene is TRBD1 (5 bases). Germline lookup yields CDR1 SGHAT and CDR2 FQNNGV. The CDR3 covers 14 residues. Trimming took 1 base from V and 5 from J, leaving 11 bases between them. CDR3 region: CASSLGGDFTEAFF. For the CDR3, the DNA is TGTGCCAGCAGCTTAGGAGGGGACTTTACTGAAGCTTTCTTT.

This sequence joins TRBV10-3 and TRBJ1-1; unclear D gene. Germline V CDR1 and CDR2: ENHRY, SYGVKD. V dropped 11 bases and J dropped 5 bases, with 21 bases sitting between them. This CDR3 comprises 14 residues. CDR3 protein: CAARYDGRGTEAFF. In DNA, the CDR3 is TGTGCCGCCCGCTATGACGGCCGAGGGACTGAAGCTTTCTTT.

The chain combines TRBV3-1 (or the pseudogene TRBV3-2) with TRBJ2-7; 9 positions match TRBD1. The germline gives CDR1 LGHDT, CDR2 YNNKEL (reference sequence). Germline trimming cut 4 bases from V and 4 bases from J; bases unmatched to any gene: 11. The CDR3 covers 16 residues. This chain's CDR3 is CASSLGPPGQGYEQYF. The CDR3 DNA reads as TGTGCCAGCAGCCTGGGACCGCCGGGACAGGGTTACGAGCAGTACTTC.

The rearrangement uses TRBV6-5 and TRBJ2-5; 7 nucleotides agree with TRBD1. The CDR3 is made up of 13 amino acids. The V gene's germline CDR1 is MNHEY and CDR2 SVGAGI. J was trimmed by 4 bases and V by 7 bases; bases with no gene match: 6. The CDR3 spells CASKRQGGETQYF. In DNA form, the CDR3 reads TGTGCCAGCAAGAGACAGGGTGGAGAGACCCAGTACTTC.

CDR3 region: CASGSGLAAHRETQYF. CDR3 nucleotide sequence: TGTGCTAGTGGCTCCGGACTAGCGGCCCACAGAGAGACCCAGTACTTC. The V and J genes are TRBV12-5 and TRBJ2-5; 10 nucleotides line up with TRBD2. CDR3 size: 16 residues. Germline assignment: CDR1 LGHNT and CDR2 FRNRAP. Trimming at V came to 6 bases and at J to 4 bases, leaving 11 bases not matched to a gene.

This chain joins TRBV18 and TRBJ2-2; 8 bases are a match to TRBD1. The junction had 6 bases not matched to a gene; V was cut back by 2 bases and J by 4 bases. This CDR3 has 16 amino acids. CDR1 and CDR2 from the germline V gene are KGHSH and LQKENI. The CDR3 DNA reads as TGTGCCAGCTCACCAGGAACAGGGGGGATCACCGGGGAGCTGTTTTTT. Amino acid sequence: CASSPGTGGITGELFF.

The V call is TRBV3-1 (or the pseudogene TRBV3-2), the J call TRBJ1-1, with unresolved D. Germline V CDR1 and CDR2: LGHDT, YNNKEL (reference sequence). The CDR3 extends over 13 amino acids. V was clipped by 4 bases and J by 0 bases, with 6 bases between them. CDR3 loop: CASSLGLNTEAFF. The CDR3, as DNA: TGTGCCAGCAGCCTCGGATTGAACACTGAAGCTTTCTTT.

J is TRBJ2-4 and V is TRBV20-1; D is perhaps TRBD2 (5 bases). V dropped 3 bases and J dropped 0 bases, with 12 bases sitting between them. This CDR3 is 15 amino acids long. In germline, CDR1 is DFQATT, CDR2 SNEGSKA (reference sequence). CDR3 protein: CSASRWGVAKNIQYF. CDR3 coding DNA: TGCAGTGCTAGTCGATGGGGAGTAGCCAAAAACATTCAGTACTTC.

V is TRBV7-2 and J is TRBJ2-1, with 10 bases identical to TRBD2. The CDR3 is made up of 14 amino acids. Germline V CDR1 and CDR2: SGHTA, FQGNSA. V was pared by 2 bases and J by 7 bases, with 2 bases of the junction left unmatched. For the CDR3, the DNA is TGTGCCAGCAGCTTACTAGCGGGGGTGAATGAGCAGTTCTTC. It yields the protein CASSLLAGVNEQFF.